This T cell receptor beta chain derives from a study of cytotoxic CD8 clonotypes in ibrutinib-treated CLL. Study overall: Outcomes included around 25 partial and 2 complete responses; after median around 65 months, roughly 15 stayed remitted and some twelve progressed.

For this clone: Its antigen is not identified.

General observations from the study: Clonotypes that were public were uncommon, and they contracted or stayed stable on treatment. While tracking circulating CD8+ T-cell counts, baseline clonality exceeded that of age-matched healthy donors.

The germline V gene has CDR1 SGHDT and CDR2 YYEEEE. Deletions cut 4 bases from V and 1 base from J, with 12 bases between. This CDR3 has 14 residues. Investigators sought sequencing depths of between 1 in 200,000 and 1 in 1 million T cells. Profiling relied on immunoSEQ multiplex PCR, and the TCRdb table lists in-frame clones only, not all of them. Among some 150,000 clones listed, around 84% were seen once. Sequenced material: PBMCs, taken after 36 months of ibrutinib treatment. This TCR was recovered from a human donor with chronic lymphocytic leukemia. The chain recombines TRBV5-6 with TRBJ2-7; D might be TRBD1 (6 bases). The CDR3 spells CASSGIDRSYEQYF. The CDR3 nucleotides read TGTGCCAGCAGCGGGATCGACAGGTCCTACGAGCAGTACTTC.